The rows below give T cell receptor beta chains drawn from one sample of a study of tumor-infiltrating lymphocytes in primary liver carcinoma. TCRdb redid the calling of the multiplex PCR reads with MiXCR, one entry per CDR3 protein. The sample lists tens of thousands of distinct CDR3 sequences, 69% occurring once. The sequenced material came from tumor-adjacent normal liver tissue. These receptors were taken from a man in his forties with primary liver carcinoma and hepatitis B virus infection. The CDR3 runs from the conserved cysteine through the conserved F or W. D genes are given only for firm matches. Clone size is given for some rows only: seen once, a few or many times, or a class if the clone is expanded.

>TRBD2|TRBV11-1|TRBJ2-1|.
TGTGCCAGAGGCCTGGGACTAGCGGGAGAAGTTGACAATAAGCAGTTCTTC
CARGLGLAGEVDNKQFF
>.|TRBV2|TRBJ2-1|.
TGTGCCAGCAGGGAAGTAACGGCGCCAGGCAATGAGCAGTTCTTC
CASREVTAPGNEQFF
>TRBD2|TRBV6-1|TRBJ2-1|.
TGTGCCAGCATTGAATTAGCGGGAGGTCATAATGAGCAGCTCTTC
CASIELAGGHNEQLF
>.|TRBV5-1|TRBJ2-5|.
TGTGCCAGCAGCTTGGGGACGGTCCAAGAGACCCAGTACTTC
CASSLGTVQETQYF
>TRBD1|TRBV6-5|TRBJ2-7|.
TGTGCCAGCAGAAGAGGACAGGGGTCCTACGAGCCGTACTTC
CASRRGQGSYEPYF
>.|TRBV12-3/TRBV12-4|TRBJ2-2|.
TGTGCCAGCGTCCACCGCAGGGGGGCCGGGGAGCTGTTTTTT
CASVHRRGAGELFF
>TRBD2|TRBV4-2|TRBJ2-5|once
TGTGCCAGCAACCAAGATCTGATGGGAGGGCCGGCTTTAGAGACCCAGTACTTC
CASNQDLMGGPALETQYF
>TRBD2|TRBV4-1|TRBJ2-5|.
TGCGCCAGCAGCCAGGGTAGCGGGAGTTTGTCGGAGACCCAGCACTTC
CASSQGSGSLSETQHF
>.|TRBV4-1|TRBJ2-2|.
TGCGCCAGCAGCCAAGACAGTGGGGCCGGGGAGCTGTTTTTT
CASSQDSGAGELFF
>.|TRBV5-6|TRBJ2-1|many
TGTGCCAGCAGCGGGTCGCCGGGCTACAATGAGCAGTTCTTC
CASSGSPGYNEQFF
>.|TRBV11-2|TRBJ2-1|once
TGTGCCAGCAGCCCCGGGGCTAGTAACTACAATGAGCAGTTTTTC
CASSPGASNYNEQFF
>TRBD2|TRBV12-3/TRBV12-4|TRBJ2-5|once
TGTACCAGTAGCCGACTAGCGGGAGAGACCCAGTACTTC
CTSSRLAGETQYF
>.|TRBV21-1|TRBJ2-3|.
TGTGCCAGCAGCAAAGTTAAGGGGGCGAATTCCTGTAGCACAGATACGCAGTATTTT
CASSKVKGANSCSTDTQYF
>.|TRBV11-2|TRBJ1-1|.
TGTGCCAGCAGTCCGCGCGCAGGGTGTATCACTGAGGCTTTCTTT
CASSPRAGCITEAFF
>TRBD1|TRBV12-3/TRBV12-4|TRBJ2-7|many
TGTGCCAGCAGTTTACTAGGGGGCCGAGGTAGAGAGCAGTACTTC
CASSLLGGRGREQYF
>.|TRBV19|TRBJ2-1|few
TGTGCCAGTAGTATAGCTTCTCTAGACAATGAGCAGTTCTTC
CASSIASLDNEQFF
>.|TRBV6-2/TRBV6-3|TRBJ2-2|.
TGTGCCACCAAAATGGGGCAAAACACCGGGGAGCTGTTTTTT
CATKMGQNTGELFF
>TRBD2|TRBV12-3/TRBV12-4|TRBJ2-2|few
TGTGCCTGCAGTTTAATCACCGGGACTAGCAGAATCACCGGGGAGCTGCTTTTT
CACSLITGTSRITGELLF
>.|TRBV12-3/TRBV12-4|TRBJ1-2|few
TGTGCCAGCAGCCGGACCACAGGGTTCGACTATGGCTACACCTTC
CASSRTTGFDYGYTF
>.|TRBV12-3/TRBV12-4|TRBJ1-5|.
TGTGCCAGCACTGCTATAGGGGGAGGTCAGCCCCATCATTTT
CASTAIGGGQPHHF
>TRBD2|TRBV20-1|TRBJ2-1|.
TGCAGTGCCGCGCCTCTAGCGGGGGTCTACAATGAGCAGTTCTTC
CSAAPLAGVYNEQFF
>TRBD2|TRBV4-1|TRBJ2-7|.
TGCGCCAGCAGCCAAGTATTGTCTCGGACTAGCGGGCGCTTAACCTACGAGGAGTACTTC
CASSQVLSRTSGRLTYEEYF
>.|TRBV4-1|TRBJ1-5|.
TGCGCCAGCAGCCAACACAACGCGCCCGTGGCCTTGCATTTT
CASSQHNAPVALHF
>.|TRBV5-4|TRBJ2-5|many
TGTGCCAGCAGCTCGCTAACGGGAGGGGGCGAGACCCAGTACTTC
CASSSLTGGGETQYF
>.|TRBV11-2|TRBJ2-7|.
TGCGCCAGGAGCTTAGAGTCCGGGATCCCTGGCGAGCAGTACTTC
CARSLESGIPGEQYF
>TRBD2|TRBV11-1|TRBJ2-1|.
TGTGCCAGCAGCGCGGGAGGGTCGGATGAGCAATTCTTC
CASSAGGSDEQFF
>.|TRBV4-3|TRBJ1-5|.
TGCGCCAGTAGCCAAGATTACGAAGGGGCTCGCGGCAGTCAGCCCCAGCATTTT
CASSQDYEGARGSQPQHF
>.|TRBV6-1|TRBJ2-7|.
TGTGCCCGTAGCGGACTCTACGAGCAGTACTTC
CARSGLYEQYF
>TRBD2|TRBV5-1|TRBJ2-3|many
TGCGCCAGCAGCTTCCTAGCGGGAATTAACACAGATACGCAGTATTTT
CASSFLAGINTDTQYF
>TRBD2|TRBV11-2|TRBJ2-1|.
TGTGCCAGCAGATTAGAGCTCCTAGCGGGAATGAGTGAGCAACTCTTC
CASRLELLAGMSEQLF
>TRBD2|TRBV29-1|TRBJ2-7|.
TGCAGCGTCCGGGGGGTGGAGAGGGAAACCAACGAGCAGTACTTC
CSVRGVERETNEQYF
>.|TRBV15|TRBJ2-7|.
TGTGCCACCAGCAGAGAGGACAATCACCTCTACGAGCAATACTTC
CATSREDNHLYEQYF
>TRBD1|TRBV28|TRBJ1-1|.
TGTGCCAGCAGTTTTACAGGGGCGAACACTGAAGCTTCCTTT
CASSFTGANTEASF
>.|TRBV12-3/TRBV12-4|TRBJ1-3|.
TGTGCCAGCAGTACTACAAACACCATATATTTT
CASSTTNTIYF
>.|TRBV4-1|TRBJ1-5|.
TGCGCCAGCAGCCAGAATATCAGGACCGGTTCGAACCCCCAGTACTTT
CASSQNIRTGSNPQYF
>TRBD2|TRBV29-1|TRBJ2-5|.
TGCAGCGTTGCGGTCAATAGAGGGAGGGTTGTGGAGACCCAGTACTTC
CSVAVNRGRVVETQYF
>.|TRBV6-1|TRBJ2-3|once
TGTGCCTGCTCAACCGCCGCAGATACGCAGTATTTT
CACSTAADTQYF
>.|TRBV11-3|TRBJ2-3|.
TGTACCAGCAGCTTATTTAGCACGGATACGCAGTATTTT
CTSSLFSTDTQYF
>.|TRBV24-1|TRBJ2-1|.
TGTGCCACCAGTGACGCCGCAGTATTCTATGAGCAGTTCTTC
CATSDAAVFYEQFF
>.|TRBV7-9|TRBJ2-7|.
TGTGCCAGCACCCCGGTAGGAGAAATCTACGAGCAGTATTTC
CASTPVGEIYEQYF
>TRBD1|TRBV28|TRBJ2-1|.
TGTGCCAGCAGTGAAAACGTTATTGACAGGGGGGTCGACAATGAGCAGTTCTTC
CASSENVIDRGVDNEQFF
>TRBD2|TRBV4-1|TRBJ2-7|.
TGTGCCAGCAGCCAACCCGGACTAGCGGAGTCCTCCGACCAGTACTTC
CASSQPGLAESSDQYF
>TRBD1|TRBV11-1|TRBJ2-1|.
TGTGCCAGCGGCTTAGCGGACAGGGCGTACTACTATGATCAGTTCTTC
CASGLADRAYYYDQFF
>TRBD1|TRBV5-1|TRBJ2-3|.
TGCGCCAGCAGCTTGGCGACAGGGGAAACAGATACGCAGTATTTT
CASSLATGETDTQYF
>.|TRBV6-1|TRBJ2-7|medium-sized
TGTGCCAGCAGTGAGAACAGGCGGTACGAGCAGTACTTC
CASSENRRYEQYF
>.|TRBV7-2|TRBJ2-7|.
TGTGCCAGCAGCTTAGTTTCCCTAGCCGTCGAGCAGTACTTC
CASSLVSLAVEQYF
>TRBD2|TRBV10-2|TRBJ2-3|.
TGCGCCAGCAGTGACTTAAGCGGGGCTAGCGTCGAAAGCACAGATATGCAGTATTTT
CASSDLSGASVESTDMQYF
>.|TRBV6-6|TRBJ1-1|.
TGTGCCAGCAGCTACTCGTCCACGGGCAGGGCTTTCTTT
CASSYSSTGRAFF
>TRBD2|TRBV4-1|TRBJ2-3|many
TGCGCCAGCAGCCACCCGGGACTAGCGGGAGGGCCGGACGCAGATACGCAGTATTTT
CASSHPGLAGGPDADTQYF
>TRBD2|TRBV10-3|TRBJ2-7|.
TGTGCCATTACCAAACGATCGAGACTAGCGGGAGGGTTCTCCTACGAGCAGTACTTC
CAITKRSRLAGGFSYEQYF
>TRBD2|TRBV11-3|TRBJ2-7|.
TGTGTCAGCAGCCCTGGAGAAGGGGACTACGAGCAGTGCTTC
CVSSPGEGDYEQCF
>TRBD2|TRBV6-5|TRBJ2-5|many
TGTGCCAGCAGTTACGGAGCGGGACCTGAGACCCAGTACTTC
CASSYGAGPETQYF